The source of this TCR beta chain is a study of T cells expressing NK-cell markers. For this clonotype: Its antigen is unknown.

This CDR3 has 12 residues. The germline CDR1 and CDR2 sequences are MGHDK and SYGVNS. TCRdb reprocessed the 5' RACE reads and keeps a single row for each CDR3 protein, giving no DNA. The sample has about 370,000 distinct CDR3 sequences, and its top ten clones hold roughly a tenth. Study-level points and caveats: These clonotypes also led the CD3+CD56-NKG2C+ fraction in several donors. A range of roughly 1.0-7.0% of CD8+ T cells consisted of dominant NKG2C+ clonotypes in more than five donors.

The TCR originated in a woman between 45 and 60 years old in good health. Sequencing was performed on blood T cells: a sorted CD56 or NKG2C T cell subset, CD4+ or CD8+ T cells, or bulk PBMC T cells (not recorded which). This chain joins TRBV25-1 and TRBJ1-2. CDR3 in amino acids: CASRPGTGGYTF.